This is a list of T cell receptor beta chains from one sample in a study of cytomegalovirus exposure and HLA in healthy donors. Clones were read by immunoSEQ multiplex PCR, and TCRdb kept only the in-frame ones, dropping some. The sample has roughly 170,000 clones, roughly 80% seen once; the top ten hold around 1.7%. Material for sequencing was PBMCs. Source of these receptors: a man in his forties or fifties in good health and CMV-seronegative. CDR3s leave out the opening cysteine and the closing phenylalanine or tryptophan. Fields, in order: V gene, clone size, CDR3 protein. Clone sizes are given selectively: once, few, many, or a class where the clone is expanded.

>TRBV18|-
ASSPPQKPGETQY
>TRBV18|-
ASSPPISQGHPTDTQY
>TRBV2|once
ASRGQISGNTIY
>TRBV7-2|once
ASSPKTGSQTQY
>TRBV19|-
ASSPDRGNGEQY
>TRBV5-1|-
ASSLSGADTQY
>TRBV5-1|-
ASSPGTSGGRADTQY
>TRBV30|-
ASSRQGNSPLH
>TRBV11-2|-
ASSRMGDREDYGYT
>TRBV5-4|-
ASSWGTGFGGELF
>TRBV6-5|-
ASRQSPGNTIY
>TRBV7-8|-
ASSLVVRDRPGGGEAF
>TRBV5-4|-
ASSLRGGRQETQY
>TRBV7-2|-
ASSFGGTDTQY
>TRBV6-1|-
ASNPQQGRNQPQH
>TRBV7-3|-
ASSSSPEQF
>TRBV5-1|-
ASSQGQPNYGYT
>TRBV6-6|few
ASSYRGGAGYGYT
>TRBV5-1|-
ASGRDRRDEAF
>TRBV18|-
ASSLRSRADTQY
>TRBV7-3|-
ASSLNQLTDTQY
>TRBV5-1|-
ASSPGEGGNQPQH
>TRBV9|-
ASSVGGEAGAIYGYT
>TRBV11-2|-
ASLGRGYEQY
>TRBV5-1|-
ASSLSGGATTGELF
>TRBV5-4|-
ASSLGRGGGYEQY
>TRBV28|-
ASHRGLNTEAF
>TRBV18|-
AIHPQGNTGELF
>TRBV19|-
ASSRQVLYEQY
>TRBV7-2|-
ASSLGDLGGRGNIQY
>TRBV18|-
ASSPQTGGYNFNQPQH
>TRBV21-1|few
ASSKETGQGNSGNTIY
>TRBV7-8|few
ASSLIRQETQY
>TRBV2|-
ASSEDRVSNQPQH
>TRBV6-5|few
ASSYDRAVNTEAF
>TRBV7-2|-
ASSLAGQGGQPQH
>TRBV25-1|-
ASSGPLGDLRAYEQY
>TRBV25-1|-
ASSVYSGGSTDTQY
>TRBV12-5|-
ASGLVGGALTSTDTQY
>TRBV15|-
ATSRVGLALKETQY
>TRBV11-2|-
ASSRTTGNYEQY
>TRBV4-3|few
ASSQDRGADSNQPQH
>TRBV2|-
ASSEKQGRGKETQY
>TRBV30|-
AWSKQNYNEQF
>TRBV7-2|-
ASSLGLAGTDTQY
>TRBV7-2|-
ASSLSVSTDTQY
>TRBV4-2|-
ASSLGTSGSYEQY
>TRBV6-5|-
ASSRTAHSGNTIY
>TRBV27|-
ASSTRQGNNSPLH
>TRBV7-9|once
ASSHGTGTPETQY
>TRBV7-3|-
ASSPGQGPQH
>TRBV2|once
ASSDGQERLYNEQF
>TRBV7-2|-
ASSPGWTGQETQY